The T cell receptor (beta chain) described here comes from a study of regulatory T cells in long-lasting Graves disease (dated by TCRdb to 2020 to 2023). Some background on the complete study: To count as having persistent Graves' disease, a patient had to have received antithyroid drug treatment for over 5 years with TSH receptor autoantibodies remaining persistently positive. Peripheral blood TCR sequencing and RNA sequencing compared persistent Graves' disease patients with newly diagnosed Graves' disease patients. The study was registered as a clinical trial and conducted in China. A total of 33 samples underwent TCR sequencing, from roughly 13 patients with persistent Graves' disease and some 20 patients with newly diagnosed Graves' disease. Persistent Graves' disease patients in the clinical cohort had taken antithyroid drugs for approximately 9.5 years on average. The paper's findings and limits, for the study overall: A larger number of public clonotypes was shared among persistent patients (around 2,500) than among newly diagnosed patients (roughly 930). Sequencing and analysis were limited to the TCR beta chain. Persistent disease showed preferential use of TRBV28, TRBJ1-2 and TRBJ2-5, whereas newly diagnosed disease favored TRBV20-1 and TRBJ2-1. The study examined only peripheral blood because the primary lesion, thyroid tissue, could not be accessed. As a limitation, the authors acknowledged that the small sample size may reduce accuracy. Lower TCR Shannon entropy and fewer highly expanded clones were observed in persistent Graves' disease patients than in newly diagnosed patients, which suggested clonal expansion.

V is pruned by 6 bases and J by 2 bases, leaving 6 bases of the junction without a gene match. The germline V gene (reference sequence) provides CDR1 DFQATT and CDR2 SNEGSKA. The CDR3 sequence holds 14 residues, the cysteine and phenylalanine included. This entry keeps only the CDR3 DNA: 42 bases, framed from base 1. This specimen's time point label, interpreted: persistent/refractory GD, antithyroid drugs over 5 years with positive TRAb. For both TCR sequencing and RNA sequencing, RNA was extracted from PBMCs using TRIzol. The diagnosis of Graves' disease was made according to American Thyroid Association guidelines. The patients came from an endocrinology department in Xi'an, China. From each patient, approximately 10 milliliters of peripheral blood was collected into an EDTA anticoagulant tube. Ficoll Paque Plus density gradient separation was used to isolate PBMCs, and no additional T cell sorting was done. An Agilent 2100 Bioanalyzer and agarose gel were used to check RNA quality, and a NanoDrop 2000 was used to measure RNA concentration.

Turning to this clonotype: The antigen it binds to is not known. Just one base apart from a much larger clone, this may be a read error.

Library construction relied on multiplex PCR. Sequencing took place on an Illumina HiSeq 4000. TCR beta libraries were built with iRepertoire HTBI primers and Arm-PCR amplification of CDR3 regions. Before sequencing, the PCR products underwent gel purification. In the source study's methods: A total of 62 TRBV and 14 TRBJ segments were identified across samples and were used for gene usage analysis of CDR3 amino acid clonotypes. COPE and FqMerger were used to merge filtered high-quality paired reads into contigs. BLAST was used to align contigs to the IMGT TRBV, TRBD and TRBJ reference genes, and CDR3 was defined following IMGT. Any clonotype with a frequency above 0.1% was classified as a highly expanded clone. Shannon entropy was used to measure repertoire diversity, and the Gini coefficient was used to measure V-J evenness. Public clonotypes were defined as clonotypes shared by more than one individual. TCRdb ran its own pipeline on the public reads, namely fastp trimming at Q25 and MiXCR clone calling, and kept in-frame beta chains. Rows with a matching CDR3 protein are joined into one entry that keeps the most common DNA and genes. The authors' filters were not applied to this entry. The sample yields 350,000 to 450,000 distinct CDR3 sequences; approximately 22% were counted once. The ten largest clones represent about 13% of the sample.

The V gene is TRBV20-1 and the J gene is TRBJ1-5; 8 bases in the middle match TRBD1. The clonotype comes from a female donor with Graves disease. The sequenced sample was peripheral blood mononuclear cells (PBMCs), obtained when the disease was refractory, from a patient treated with antithyroid drugs. The CDR3 loop reads CSARTGLGNQPQHF. In nucleotides, the sequence is TGCAGTGCCAGGACAGGGCTAGGCAATCAGCCCCAGCATTTT.